This TCR beta chain was observed in a study of blood T cell repertoires in COVID-19. Study details: Acute-phase and convalescent COVID-19 samples originated in the United States, Italy and Spain.

Original data processing: Reference gene primer amplification in the assay estimated nucleated cell counts. TCRdb keeps only in-frame clones here, not all; method: immunoSEQ multiplex PCR. D and trimming were read from the DNA, whereas the V and J calls and clone size are those reported in that table. The data hold 60,000 to 75,000 clones, with around 87% observed a single time. The CDR3 runs to 15 residues. V gave up 6 bases and J gave up 1 base, with 12 bases separating them. Germline CDR1 is SGHVS and CDR2 is FNYEAQ. The J gene is TRBJ2-2, the V gene TRBV7-6, with D maybe TRBD1 (6 bases). The sequencing input was peripheral blood. This TCR derives from a man aged 60 to 75 with acute or convalescent COVID-19. CDR3 nucleotide sequence: TGTGCCAGCAGTTCAGGGGCTCAGAACACCGGGGAGCTGTTTTTT. It is translated as CASSSGAQNTGELFF.